Listed below are T cell receptor beta chains from one sample, sequenced in a study of T cell responses to AZD1222 COVID-19 vaccine. Repertoires were generated with immunoSEQ multiplex PCR, while TCRdb's copy carries only in-frame clones and drops some. Found here are some 200,000 clones, more than 80% of them singletons; the top ten hold 5% to 7.5%. The starting material was peripheral blood, obtained on day 0 of AZD1222 vaccination. These receptors all stem from an adult in good health. The CDR3 runs from the conserved cysteine through the conserved F or W. Fields, in order: CDR3 length, clone size, V gene, CDR3 protein. The size field is filled for only some rows; it gives once, few, many or a size class.

16	.	TRBV10-3	CGAGTGQLSGANVLTF
14	once	TRBV3-1/TRBV3-2	CASSQQGQTGPLHF
12	once	TRBV28	CASSLGVYGYTF
15	.	TRBV28	CASSLGGTAGNTIYF
16	.	TRBV6-1	CASSEKGPISGNTIYF
15	.	TRBV7-9	CASISGQATNEKLFF
15	.	TRBV28	CASRGSGRLTGELFF
13	.	TRBV7-7	CASSDAVGYEQYF
13	.	TRBV3-1/TRBV3-2	CASSQGQGWEQYF
16	.	TRBV10-3	CAISESAGGIGEKLFF
13	.	TRBV12-3/TRBV12-4	CASRLTGPYGYTF
14	.	TRBV13	CAGILGRFHNEQFF
14	.	TRBV5-6	CASSLVLATHEQFF
15	.	TRBV19	CASSILASGTNEQFF
15	.	TRBV5-4	CASSLDSGGYNEQFF
15	.	TRBV21-1	CASRKRVQGRNIQYF
16	.	TRBV25-1	CASSEAGRGAGEKLFF
15	.	TRBV5-4	CASSIDTGVSYEQYF
13	.	TRBV12-3/TRBV12-4	CASSRGFADGYTF
15	.	TRBV5-1	CASSSGPSSNQPQHF
16	.	TRBV5-4	CASSLRDRVTVGELFF
19	.	TRBV9	CASSVGSSGRAHPGNEQFF
18	.	TRBV11-2	CASSFSSGGTSGANVLTF
13	few	TRBV4-2	CASSLHSNQPQHF
16	.	TRBV7-9	CASSLDITGVQETQYF
13	.	TRBV28	CASSPRQGGGYTF
14	.	TRBV28	CAHSLSPRGYGYTF
15	.	TRBV28	CASTLAGSLSEKLFF
12	once	TRBV6-1	CASSEVVYGYTF
14	.	TRBV12-5	CASGLEAAPGEQFF
15	.	TRBV7-3	CASSLTATDTDTQYF
15	.	TRBV7-2	CASSSSPVQSYEQYF
15	.	TRBV7-2	CASSFQTGLSETQYF
14	.	TRBV5-4	CASSQQGSNQPQHF
11	.	TRBV28	CASSLWEGQYF
16	.	TRBV2	CASHGTTGSGTGELFF
14	.	TRBV19	CASSLRDSWQPQHF
14	.	TRBV3-1/TRBV3-2	CASSQEGVGQPQHF
12	.	TRBV6-2/TRBV6-3	CASSYGLSQQYF
14	.	TRBV7-9	CASRRQGATGELFF
15	.	TRBV7-2	CASSRRNTGNYGYTF
16	.	TRBV18	CASSRERISGANVLTF
17	once	TRBV18	CASSPYTGTGGSGELFF
16	.	TRBV6-1	CASSEMGSRGFYEQYF
13	many	TRBV19	CASSIATDGPQHF
14	.	TRBV7-9	CASSLGVRDTEAFF
11	.	TRBV30	CAWSGQAEQYF
12	.	TRBV11-2	CASRPRGHEQYF
15	.	TRBV9	CASSVEGGYRAPLHF
15	.	TRBV19	CASSVPYRAIYGYTF
12	.	TRBV2	CASSDLGIELHF
17	once	TRBV18	CASSPSSRDTFNYGYTF
13	.	TRBV7-9	CASSTGAGDTQYF
15	.	TRBV7-9	CASSFIAGGPGEQFF
17	.	TRBV29-1	CSVAGDGDSGLIYEQYF
16	once	TRBV13	CASSSGTGTGSHEQYF
17	.	TRBV28	CASSPGGDRGLTGELFF
13	.	TRBV7-9	CASSRGSQETQYF